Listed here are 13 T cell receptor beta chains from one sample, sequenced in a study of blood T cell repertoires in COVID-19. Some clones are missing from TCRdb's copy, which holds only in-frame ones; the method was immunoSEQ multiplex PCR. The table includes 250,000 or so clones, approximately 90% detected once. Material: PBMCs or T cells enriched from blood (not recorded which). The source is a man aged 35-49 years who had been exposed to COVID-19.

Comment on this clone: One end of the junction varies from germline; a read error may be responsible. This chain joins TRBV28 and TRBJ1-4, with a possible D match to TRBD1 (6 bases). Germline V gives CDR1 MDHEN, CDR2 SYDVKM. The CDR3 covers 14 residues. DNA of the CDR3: TGTGCCAGCAGAGCCGGACAGTCGGGCCGAGTCCACCATTTT. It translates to CASRAGQSGRVHHF.

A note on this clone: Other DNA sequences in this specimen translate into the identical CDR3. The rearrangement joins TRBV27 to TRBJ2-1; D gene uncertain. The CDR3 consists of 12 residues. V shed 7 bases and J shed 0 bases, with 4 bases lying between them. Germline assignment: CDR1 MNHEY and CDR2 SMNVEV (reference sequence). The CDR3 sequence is CASTSSYNEQFF. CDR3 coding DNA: TGTGCCAGCACCAGCTCCTACAATGAGCAGTTCTTC.

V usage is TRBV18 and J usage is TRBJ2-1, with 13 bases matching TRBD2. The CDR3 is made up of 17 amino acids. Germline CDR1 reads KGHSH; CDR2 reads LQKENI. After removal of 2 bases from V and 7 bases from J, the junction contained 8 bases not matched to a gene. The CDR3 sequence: CASSPITSGRAGNEQFF. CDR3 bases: TGTGCCAGCTCACCAATAACTAGCGGGAGGGCCGGGAATGAGCAGTTCTTC. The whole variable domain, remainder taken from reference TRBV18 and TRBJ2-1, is NAGVMQNPRHLVRRRGQEARLRCSPMKGHSHVYWYRQLPEEGLKFMVYLQKENIIDESGMPKERFSAEFPKEGPSILRIQQVVRGDSAAYFCASSPITSGRAGNEQFFGPGTRLTVL.

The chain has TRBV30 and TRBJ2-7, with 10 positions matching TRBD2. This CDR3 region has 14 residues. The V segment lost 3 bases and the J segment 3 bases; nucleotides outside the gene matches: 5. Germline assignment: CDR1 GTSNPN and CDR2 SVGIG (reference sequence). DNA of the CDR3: TGTGCCTGGAGCCTAGCGGGAGCTCTCTACGAGCAGTACTTC. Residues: CAWSLAGALYEQYF.

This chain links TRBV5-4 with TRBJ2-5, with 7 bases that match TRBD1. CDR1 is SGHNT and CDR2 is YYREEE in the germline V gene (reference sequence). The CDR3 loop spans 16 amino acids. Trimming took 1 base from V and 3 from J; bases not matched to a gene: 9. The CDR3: CASSLWNPGGKETQYF. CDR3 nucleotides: TGTGCCAGCAGCTTGTGGAATCCAGGGGGTAAAGAGACCCAGTACTTC. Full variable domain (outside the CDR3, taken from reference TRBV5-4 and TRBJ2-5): ETGVTQSPTHLIKTRGQQVTLRCSSQSGHNTVSWYQQALGQGPQFIFQYYREEENGRGNFPPRFSGLQFPNYSSELNVNALELDDSALYLCASSLWNPGGKETQYFGPGTRLLVL.

The DNA for the CDR3 is TGTGCCAGCAGCGTCAGGGGACAGGGGGCCTACGAGCAGTACTTC. Amino acid sequence: CASSVRGQGAYEQYF. The V and J genes are TRBV9 and TRBJ2-7, with 11 bases matching TRBD1. V lost 2 bases, J lost 2 bases, and 3 bases stayed unmatched. CDR1 and CDR2 from the germline V gene are SGDLS and YYNGEE. The CDR3 sequence is 15 residues long.

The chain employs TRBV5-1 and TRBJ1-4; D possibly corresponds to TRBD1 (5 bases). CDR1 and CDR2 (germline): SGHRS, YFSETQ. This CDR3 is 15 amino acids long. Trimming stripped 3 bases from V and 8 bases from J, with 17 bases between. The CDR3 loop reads CASSSTASSSEKLFF. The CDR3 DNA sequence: TGCGCCAGCAGCTCGACAGCTTCCTCGAGCGAAAAACTGTTTTTT.

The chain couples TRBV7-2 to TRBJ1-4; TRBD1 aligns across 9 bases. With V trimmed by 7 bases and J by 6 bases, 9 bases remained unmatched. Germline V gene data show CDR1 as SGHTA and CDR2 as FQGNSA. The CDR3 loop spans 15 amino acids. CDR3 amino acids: CASTITGGAYEKLFF. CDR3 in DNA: TGTGCCAGCACCATCACAGGGGGCGCGTATGAAAAACTGTTTTTT.

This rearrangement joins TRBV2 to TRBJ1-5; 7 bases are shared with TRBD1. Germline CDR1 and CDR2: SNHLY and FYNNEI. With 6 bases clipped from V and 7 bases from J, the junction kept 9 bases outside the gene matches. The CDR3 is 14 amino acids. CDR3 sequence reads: CASSTAGTDQPQHF. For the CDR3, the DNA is TGTGCCAGCAGCACTGCCGGGACAGACCAGCCCCAGCATTTT.

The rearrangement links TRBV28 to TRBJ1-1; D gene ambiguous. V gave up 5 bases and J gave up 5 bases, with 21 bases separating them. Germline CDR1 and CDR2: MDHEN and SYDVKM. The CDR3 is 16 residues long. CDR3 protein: CASSPPQRGGGTEAFF. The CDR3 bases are TGTGCCAGCAGTCCGCCCCAGCGGGGTGGTGGGACTGAAGCTTTCTTT.

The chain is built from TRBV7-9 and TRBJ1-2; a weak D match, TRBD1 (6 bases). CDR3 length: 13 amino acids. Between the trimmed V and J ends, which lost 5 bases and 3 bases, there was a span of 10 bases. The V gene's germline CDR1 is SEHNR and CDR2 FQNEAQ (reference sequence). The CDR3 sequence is CASSAPGDYGYTF. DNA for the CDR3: TGTGCCAGCAGCGCCCCAGGGGACTATGGCTACACCTTC.

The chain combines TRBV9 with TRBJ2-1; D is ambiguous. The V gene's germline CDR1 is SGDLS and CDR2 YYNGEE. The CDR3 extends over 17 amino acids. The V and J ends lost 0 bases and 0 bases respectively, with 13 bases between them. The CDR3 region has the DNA TGTGCCAGCAGCGTAGGGTTAGCCGCATCCTCCTACAATGAGCAGTTCTTC. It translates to CASSVGLAASSYNEQFF.

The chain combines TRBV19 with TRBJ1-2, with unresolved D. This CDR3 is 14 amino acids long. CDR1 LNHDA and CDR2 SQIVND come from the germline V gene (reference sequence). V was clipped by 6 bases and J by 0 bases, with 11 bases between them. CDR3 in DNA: TGTGCCAGTAGAGTGTCAGACTCTAACTATGGCTACACCTTC. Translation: CASRVSDSNYGYTF.